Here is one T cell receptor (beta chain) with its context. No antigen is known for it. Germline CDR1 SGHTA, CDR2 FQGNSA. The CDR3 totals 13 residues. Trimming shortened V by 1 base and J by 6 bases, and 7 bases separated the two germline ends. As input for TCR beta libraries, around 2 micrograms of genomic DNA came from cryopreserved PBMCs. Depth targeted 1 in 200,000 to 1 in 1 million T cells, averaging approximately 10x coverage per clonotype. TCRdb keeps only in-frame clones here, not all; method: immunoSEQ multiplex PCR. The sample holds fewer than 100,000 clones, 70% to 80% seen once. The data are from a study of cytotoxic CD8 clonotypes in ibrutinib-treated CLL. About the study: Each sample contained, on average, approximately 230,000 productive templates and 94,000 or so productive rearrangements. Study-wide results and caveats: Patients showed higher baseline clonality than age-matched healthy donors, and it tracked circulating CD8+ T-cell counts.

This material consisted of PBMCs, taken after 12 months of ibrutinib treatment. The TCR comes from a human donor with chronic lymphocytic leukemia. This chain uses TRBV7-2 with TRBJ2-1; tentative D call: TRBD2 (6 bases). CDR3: CASSLGRANEQFF. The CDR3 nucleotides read TGTGCCAGCAGCTTAGGGAGGGCCAATGAGCAGTTCTTC.